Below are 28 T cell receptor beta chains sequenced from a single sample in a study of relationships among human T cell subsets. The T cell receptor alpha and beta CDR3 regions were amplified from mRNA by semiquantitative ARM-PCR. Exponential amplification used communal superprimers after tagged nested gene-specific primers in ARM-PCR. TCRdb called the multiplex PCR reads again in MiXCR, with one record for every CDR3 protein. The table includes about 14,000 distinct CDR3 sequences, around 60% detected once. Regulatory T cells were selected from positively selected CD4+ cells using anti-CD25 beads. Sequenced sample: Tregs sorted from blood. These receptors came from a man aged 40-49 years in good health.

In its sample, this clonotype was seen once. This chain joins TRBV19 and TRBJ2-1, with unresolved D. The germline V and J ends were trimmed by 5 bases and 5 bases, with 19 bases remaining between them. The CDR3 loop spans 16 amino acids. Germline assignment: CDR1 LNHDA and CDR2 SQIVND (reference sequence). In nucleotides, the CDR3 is TGTGCCAGTAGTTCCATTTTTCATAGGGCGGACAATGAGCAGTTCTTC. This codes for CASSSIFHRADNEQFF.

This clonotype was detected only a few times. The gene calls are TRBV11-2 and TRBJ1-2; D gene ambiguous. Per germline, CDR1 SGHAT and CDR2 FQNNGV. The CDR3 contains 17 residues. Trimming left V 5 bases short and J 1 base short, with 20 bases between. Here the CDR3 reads CASSPGRGKGLNYGYTF. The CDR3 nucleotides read TGTGCCAGCAGCCCCGGACGGGGAAAGGGCCTTAACTATGGCTACACCTTC.

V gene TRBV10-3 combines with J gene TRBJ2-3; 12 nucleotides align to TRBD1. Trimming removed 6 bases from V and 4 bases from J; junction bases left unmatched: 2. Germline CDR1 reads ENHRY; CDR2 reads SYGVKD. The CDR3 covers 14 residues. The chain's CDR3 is CAISGTGGADTQYF. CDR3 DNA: TGTGCCATCAGCGGGACAGGGGGCGCAGATACGCAGTATTTT.

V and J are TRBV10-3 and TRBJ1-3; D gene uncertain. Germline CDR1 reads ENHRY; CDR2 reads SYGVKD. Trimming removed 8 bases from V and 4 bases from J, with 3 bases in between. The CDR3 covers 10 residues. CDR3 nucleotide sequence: TGTGCCATCGGGGGAAACACCATATATTTT. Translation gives CAIGGNTIYF.

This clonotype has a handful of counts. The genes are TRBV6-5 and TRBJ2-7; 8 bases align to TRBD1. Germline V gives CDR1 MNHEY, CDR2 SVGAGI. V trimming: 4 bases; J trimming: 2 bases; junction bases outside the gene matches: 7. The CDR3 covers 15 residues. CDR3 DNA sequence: TGTGCCAGCAGTTCTGGACAGGGTGGTACCTACGAGCAGTACTTC. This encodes CASSSGQGGTYEQYF.

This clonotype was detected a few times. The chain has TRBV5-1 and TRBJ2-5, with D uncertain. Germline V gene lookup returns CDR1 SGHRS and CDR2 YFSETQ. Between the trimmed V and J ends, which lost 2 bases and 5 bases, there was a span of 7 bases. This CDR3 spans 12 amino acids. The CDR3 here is CASSFKDETQYF. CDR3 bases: TGCGCCAGCAGCTTTAAGGACGAGACCCAGTACTTC.

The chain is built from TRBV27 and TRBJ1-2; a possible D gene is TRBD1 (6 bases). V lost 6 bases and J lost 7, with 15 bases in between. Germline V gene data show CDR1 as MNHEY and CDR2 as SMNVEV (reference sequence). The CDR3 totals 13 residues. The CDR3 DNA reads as TGTGCCAGCAGACTACAGGGAGGAGGTGGCTACACCTTC. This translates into CASRLQGGGGYTF.

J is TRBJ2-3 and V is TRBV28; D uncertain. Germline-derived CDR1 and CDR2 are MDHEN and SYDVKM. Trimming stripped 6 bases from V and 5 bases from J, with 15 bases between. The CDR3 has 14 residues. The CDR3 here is CASRGSYPGDTQYF. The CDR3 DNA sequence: TGTGCCAGCAGGGGGTCTTACCCTGGAGATACGCAGTATTTT.

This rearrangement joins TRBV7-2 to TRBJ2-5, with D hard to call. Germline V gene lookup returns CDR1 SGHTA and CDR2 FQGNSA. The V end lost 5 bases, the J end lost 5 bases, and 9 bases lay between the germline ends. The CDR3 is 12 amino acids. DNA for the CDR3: TGTGCCAGCAGCAGAACGCGGGAGACCCAGTACTTC. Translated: CASSRTRETQYF.

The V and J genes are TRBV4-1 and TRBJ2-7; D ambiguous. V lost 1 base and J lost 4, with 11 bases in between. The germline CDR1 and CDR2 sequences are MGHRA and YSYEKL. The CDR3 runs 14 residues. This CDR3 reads CASSQGRLYYEQYF. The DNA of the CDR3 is TGCGCCAGCAGCCAAGGACGGCTGTATTACGAGCAGTACTTC.

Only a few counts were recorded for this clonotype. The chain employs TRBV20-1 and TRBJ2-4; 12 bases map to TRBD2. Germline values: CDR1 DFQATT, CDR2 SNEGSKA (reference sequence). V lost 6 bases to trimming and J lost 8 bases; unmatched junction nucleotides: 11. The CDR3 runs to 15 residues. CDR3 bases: TGCAGTGCGGCCGTGGGGGCTAGCGGGAGGGACATTCAGTACTTC. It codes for CSAAVGASGRDIQYF.

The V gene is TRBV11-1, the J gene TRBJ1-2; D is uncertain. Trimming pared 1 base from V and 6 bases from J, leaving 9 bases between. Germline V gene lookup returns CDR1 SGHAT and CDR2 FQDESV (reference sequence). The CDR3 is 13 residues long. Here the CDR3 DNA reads TGTGCCAGCAGCTTAGGGGTGACGGATGGCTACACCTTC. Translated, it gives CASSLGVTDGYTF.

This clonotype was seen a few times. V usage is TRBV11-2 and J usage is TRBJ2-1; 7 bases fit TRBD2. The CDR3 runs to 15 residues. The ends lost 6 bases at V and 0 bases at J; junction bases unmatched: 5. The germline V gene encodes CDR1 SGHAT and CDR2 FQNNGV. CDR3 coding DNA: TGTGCCAGCAGGCCGGGCGGGGGCTCCTACAATGAGCAGTTCTTC. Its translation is CASRPGGGSYNEQFF.

The chain's CDR3 is CASSTGTGTAGETQYF. The CDR3 coding sequence is TGCGCCAGCAGCACCGGGACAGGGACCGCGGGAGAGACCCAGTACTTC. The J gene is TRBJ2-5, the V gene TRBV5-1; 9 positions match TRBD1. Germline CDR1 reads SGHRS; CDR2 reads YFSETQ. CDR3 length equals 16 residues. V lost 4 bases and J lost 4; bases outside the gene matches: 11.

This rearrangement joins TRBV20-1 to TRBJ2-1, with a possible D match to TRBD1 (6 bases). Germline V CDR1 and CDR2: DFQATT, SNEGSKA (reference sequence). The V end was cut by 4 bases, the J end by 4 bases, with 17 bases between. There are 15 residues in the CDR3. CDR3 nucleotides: TGCAGTGCTACCGGACTGGACAGACAATACAATGAGCAGTTCTTC. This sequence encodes CSATGLDRQYNEQFF.

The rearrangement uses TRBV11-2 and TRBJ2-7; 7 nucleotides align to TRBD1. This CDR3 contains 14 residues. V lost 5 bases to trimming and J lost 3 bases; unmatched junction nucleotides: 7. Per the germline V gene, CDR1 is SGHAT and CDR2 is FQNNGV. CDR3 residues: CASSPRQGIYEQYF. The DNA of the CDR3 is TGTGCCAGCAGCCCACGACAGGGAATCTACGAGCAGTACTTC.

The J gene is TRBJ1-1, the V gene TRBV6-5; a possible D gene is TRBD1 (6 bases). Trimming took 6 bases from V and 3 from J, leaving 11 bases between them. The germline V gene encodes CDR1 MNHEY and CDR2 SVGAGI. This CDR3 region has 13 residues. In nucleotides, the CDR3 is TGTGCCAGCAGCCCGAGGGGGGACACTGAAGCTTTCTTT. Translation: CASSPRGDTEAFF.

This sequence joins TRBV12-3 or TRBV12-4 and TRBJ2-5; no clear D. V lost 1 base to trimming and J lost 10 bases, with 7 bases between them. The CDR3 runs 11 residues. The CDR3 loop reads CASSLGSRQYF. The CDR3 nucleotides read TGTGCCAGCAGTTTAGGATCCCGCCAGTACTTC.

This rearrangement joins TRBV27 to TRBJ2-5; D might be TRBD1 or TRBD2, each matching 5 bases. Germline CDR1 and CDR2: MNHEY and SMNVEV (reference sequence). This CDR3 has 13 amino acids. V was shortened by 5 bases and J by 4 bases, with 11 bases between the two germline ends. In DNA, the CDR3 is TGTGCCAGCAGTCCCGGGACGGGAGAGACCCAGTACTTC. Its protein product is CASSPGTGETQYF.

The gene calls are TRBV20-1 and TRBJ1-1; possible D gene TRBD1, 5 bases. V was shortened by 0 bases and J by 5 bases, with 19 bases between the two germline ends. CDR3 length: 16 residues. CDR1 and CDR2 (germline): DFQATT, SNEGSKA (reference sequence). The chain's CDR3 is CSARDPGHPGTTEAFF. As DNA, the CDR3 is TGCAGTGCTAGAGACCCTGGACACCCTGGAACTACTGAAGCTTTCTTT.

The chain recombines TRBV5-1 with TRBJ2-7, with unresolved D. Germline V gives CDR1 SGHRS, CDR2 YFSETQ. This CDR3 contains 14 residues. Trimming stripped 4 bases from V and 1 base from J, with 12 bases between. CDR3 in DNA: TGCGCCAGCAGCCGGTCTAGGCGATCCTACGAGCAGTACTTC. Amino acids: CASSRSRRSYEQYF.

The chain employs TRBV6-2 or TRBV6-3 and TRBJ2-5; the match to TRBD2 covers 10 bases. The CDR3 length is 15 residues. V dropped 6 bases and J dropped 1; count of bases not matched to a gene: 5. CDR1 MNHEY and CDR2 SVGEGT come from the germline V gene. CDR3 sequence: CASSRTSGTQETQYF. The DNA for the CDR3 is TGTGCCAGCAGCCGGACTAGCGGAACCCAAGAGACCCAGTACTTC.

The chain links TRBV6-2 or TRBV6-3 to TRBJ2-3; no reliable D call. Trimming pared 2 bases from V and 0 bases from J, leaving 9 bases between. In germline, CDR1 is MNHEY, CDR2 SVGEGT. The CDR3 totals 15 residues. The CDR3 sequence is CASSYHRVSTDTQYF. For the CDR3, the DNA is TGTGCCAGCAGTTACCATCGGGTGAGCACAGATACGCAGTATTTT.

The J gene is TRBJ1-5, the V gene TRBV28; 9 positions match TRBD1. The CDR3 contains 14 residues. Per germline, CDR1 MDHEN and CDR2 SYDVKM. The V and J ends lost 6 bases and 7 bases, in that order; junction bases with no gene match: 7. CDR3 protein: CASRSTGGRQPQHF. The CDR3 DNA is TGTGCCAGCAGGTCTACAGGGGGCAGGCAGCCCCAGCATTTT. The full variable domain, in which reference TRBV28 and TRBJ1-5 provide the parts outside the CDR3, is DVKVTQSSRYLVKRTGEKVFLECVQDMDHENMFWYRQDPGLGLRLIYFSYDVKMKEKGDIPEGYSVSREKKERFSLILESASTNQTSMYLCASRSTGGRQPQHFGDGTRLSIL.

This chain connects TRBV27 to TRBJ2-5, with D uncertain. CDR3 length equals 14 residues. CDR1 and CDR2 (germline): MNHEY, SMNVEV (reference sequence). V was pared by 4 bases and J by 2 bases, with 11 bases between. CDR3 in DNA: TGTGCCAGCAGTTCAACTGGCTTTCAAGAGACCCAGTACTTC. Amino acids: CASSSTGFQETQYF.

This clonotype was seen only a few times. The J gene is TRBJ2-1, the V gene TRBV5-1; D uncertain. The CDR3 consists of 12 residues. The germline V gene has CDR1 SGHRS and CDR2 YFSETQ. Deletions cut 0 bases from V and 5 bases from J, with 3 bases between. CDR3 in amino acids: CASSLDDNEQFF. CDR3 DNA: TGCGCCAGCAGCTTGGATGACAATGAGCAGTTCTTC.

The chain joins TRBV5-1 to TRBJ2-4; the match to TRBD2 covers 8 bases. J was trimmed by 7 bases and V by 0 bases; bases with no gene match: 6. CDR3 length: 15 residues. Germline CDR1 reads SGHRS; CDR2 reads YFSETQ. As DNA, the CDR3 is TGCGCCAGCAGCTTGGCGGGAGGGAGGCAGAACATTCAGTACTTC. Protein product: CASSLAGGRQNIQYF. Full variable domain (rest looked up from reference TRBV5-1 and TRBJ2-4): KAGVTQTPRYLIKTRGQQVTLSCSPISGHRSVSWYQQTPGQGLQFLFEYFSETQRNKGNFPGRFSGRQFSNSRSEMNVSTLELGDSALYLCASSLAGGRQNIQYFGAGTRLSVL.

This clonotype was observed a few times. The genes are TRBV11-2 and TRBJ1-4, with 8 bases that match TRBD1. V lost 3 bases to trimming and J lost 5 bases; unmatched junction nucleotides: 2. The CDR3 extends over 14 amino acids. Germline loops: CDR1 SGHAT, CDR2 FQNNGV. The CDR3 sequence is CASSFRTGNEKLFF. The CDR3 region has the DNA TGTGCCAGCAGCTTTCGGACAGGGAATGAAAAACTGTTTTTT.